The 8 T cell receptor beta chains presented below share a single source sample, sequenced in a study of T-cell reconstitution after alpha-beta-depleted transplantation in children (dated by TCRdb to about 2016). The library was produced with PCR. Sequencing was carried out with an Illumina HiSeq 2500. To normalize quantification of the TCRbeta repertoire, the TCR libraries were built with molecular barcoding that relied on unique molecular identifiers. TCRdb's own reprocessing of the public reads used fastp at Q25 and MiXCR and kept productive beta chains. Here each entry gathers all rows of one CDR3 protein and keeps the most common genes and DNA. Here the sample has 600,000 to 700,000 distinct CDR3 sequences; 16% occur a single time. The biggest ten clones account for 1.1% of the sample. Sequences were derived from PBMCs from the stem cell graft donor, sampled from the stem cell graft. The receptors were gathered from a human donor who donated a stem cell graft to a child with acute myeloid leukemia.

At least ten counts were recorded for this clonotype. The chain carries TRBV20-1 and TRBJ1-4, with unresolved D. V lost 6 bases to trimming and J lost 0 bases, with 11 bases between them. Germline CDR1 is DFQATT and CDR2 is SNEGSKA (reference sequence). The CDR3 contains 14 residues. The CDR3 DNA follows: TGCAGTGCAGAACAATTCTCAACTAATGAAAAACTGTTTTTT. Its translation is CSAEQFSTNEKLFF.

This clonotype was recorded many times. The V gene is TRBV5-5, the J gene TRBJ1-2; D is perhaps TRBD1 (6 bases). V lost 5 bases and J 5 bases, leaving 19 bases between the germline ends. CDR1 is SGHKS, CDR2 YYEKEE, per germline (reference sequence). The CDR3 spans 15 residues. CDR3 in DNA: TGTGCCAGCAGGGACCGCGAGACAGGCTTATATGGCTACACCTTC. It translates to CASRDRETGLYGYTF.

This clonotype was picked up many times. The CDR3: CASRERNTIYF. The CDR3, as DNA: TGTGCCAGCAGGGAAAGAAACACCATATATTTT. The chain joins TRBV12-3 or TRBV12-4 to TRBJ1-3, with D unresolved. V shed 6 bases and J shed 5 bases, with 5 bases lying between them. CDR3 length: 11 amino acids.

This clonotype was detected ten times or more. V and J are TRBV29-1 and TRBJ2-1, with a weak D call TRBD1 (6 bases). Per the germline V gene, CDR1 is SQVTM and CDR2 is ANQGSEA. V was trimmed by 6 bases and J by 11 bases, leaving 17 bases between them. This CDR3 has 12 amino acids. CDR3 region: CSVENPGQQQFF. The CDR3 region has the DNA TGCAGCGTGGAGAACCCGGGACAACAGCAGTTCTTC.

Only a few counts were recorded for this clonotype. V gene TRBV30 combines with J gene TRBJ2-7; a weak D match, TRBD1 (5 bases). V lost 0 bases, J lost 7 bases, and 19 bases lay in between. Germline lookup yields CDR1 GTSNPN and CDR2 SVGIG (reference sequence). The CDR3 has 15 amino acids. CDR3 sequence: CAWSVPSTAFGEQYF. CDR3 sequence (DNA): TGTGCCTGGAGTGTACCGTCGACAGCCTTTGGGGAGCAGTACTTC.

This clonotype was counted between two and nine times. V gene TRBV7-2 combines with J gene TRBJ2-7, with D possibly being TRBD2 (5 bases). The CDR3 runs 14 residues. Trimming took 5 bases from V and 3 from J, leaving 14 bases between them. Germline loops: CDR1 SGHTA, CDR2 FQGNSA. In DNA, the CDR3 is TGTGCCAGCAGCATTGCCGGACTGATCTACGAGCAGTACTTC. This encodes CASSIAGLIYEQYF.

This clonotype was seen many times. The genes are TRBV9 and TRBJ2-5; 10 bases are shared with TRBD1. V was pared by 4 bases and J by 2 bases, with 2 bases of the junction left unmatched. The CDR3 is 14 amino acids. Germline assignment: CDR1 SGDLS and CDR2 YYNGEE. CDR3 sequence: CASSSDRGQETQYF. CDR3 in DNA: TGTGCCAGCAGCTCGGACAGGGGGCAAGAGACCCAGTACTTC.

In DNA, the CDR3 is TGTGCCAGCAGACCGGGACAGGGAATTGGCGAGCAGTACGTC. Amino acids: CASRPGQGIGEQYV. The rearrangement links TRBV28 to TRBJ2-7; 9 bases fit TRBD1. CDR1 and CDR2 (germline): MDHEN, SYDVKM. The ends lost 6 bases at V and 6 bases at J; junction bases unmatched: 9. The CDR3 length is 14 residues.